The rows below give T cell receptor beta chains drawn from one sample of a study of T cell changes during pregnancy in multiple sclerosis. The assay was immunoSEQ multiplex PCR, and TCRdb's table has in-frame clones only and misses some. Of around 39,000 clones in the sample, roughly 88% were seen once. Sequenced here: CD8+ T cells from peripheral blood mononuclear cells, sampled in the first trimester of pregnancy. These receptors came from a female donor with multiple sclerosis, enrolled in a pregnancy study. Each CDR3 is given without its conserved first and last residue. The order of the fields is J gene, V gene, CDR3 protein.

>TRBJ2-1|TRBV7-9
ASSGRGGNSYNEQF
>TRBJ2-7|TRBV7-6
ASSPGTGSYEQY
>TRBJ2-1|TRBV29-1
SAVGDTSYNEQF
>TRBJ2-1|TRBV10-3
AISDETGGGNEQF
>TRBJ1-1|TRBV4-2
ASSLYRNTEAF
>TRBJ2-3|TRBV11-2
ASSLVGGSTDTQY
>TRBJ2-1|TRBV2
ASSTSVRTGNEQF
>TRBJ2-6|TRBV25-1
ASSGNREANVLT
>TRBJ1-1|TRBV5-6
ASSLGGRGLANTEAF
>TRBJ2-6|TRBV9
ATIGGGRGANVLT
>TRBJ1-3|TRBV7-6
ASSLKGLMTASGNTIY
>TRBJ1-4|TRBV2
ASGGVEGLANEKLF
>TRBJ2-1|TRBV4-3
ASSQDLLAGVNEQF
>TRBJ2-1|TRBV5-4
ASSNTGDSSYNEQF
>TRBJ2-3|TRBV7-2
ASKEDPELTDTQY
>TRBJ1-1|TRBV20-1
SLPGQSEAF
>TRBJ2-3|TRBV2
ANGTMDSTDTQY
>TRBJ2-1|TRBV9
ASSSMGGVGYNEQF
>TRBJ2-2|TRBV9
ASSVAPDRITGELF
>TRBJ1-5|TRBV7-8
ASSSQGWEPQH
>TRBJ1-5|TRBV5-6
ASSPGDSQPQH
>TRBJ1-2|TRBV29-1
SVSGVQPGGVNYGYT
>TRBJ2-7|TRBV5-6
ASSRPGQGRGEQY
>TRBJ2-7|TRBV4-3
ASSQDLYRGMYEQY
>TRBJ2-3|TRBV7-9
ASSFPTSGITDTQY
>TRBJ2-5|TRBV9
ASGEGAKETQY
>TRBJ2-1|TRBV9
ASSPGGQPGYNEQF
>TRBJ2-3|TRBV4-1
ASSQVLTGGGTDTQY
>TRBJ2-1|TRBV27
ASILPGGNEQF
>TRBJ2-1|TRBV27
ASSPFPPESSYNEQF
>TRBJ1-1|TRBV6-6
ASSYREQNTEAF
>TRBJ2-1|TRBV19
ASSIGDRVNEQF
>TRBJ2-7|TRBV29-1
SAEIRTGIYEQY
>TRBJ1-1|TRBV13
ASSLQGANTEAF
>TRBJ2-7|TRBV4-2
ASSQARAYEQY
>TRBJ1-5|TRBV7-8
ASSNQGWTSNQPQH
>TRBJ1-1|TRBV12-5
ASGSAVEVPEAF
>TRBJ1-2|TRBV7-2
ASSSGGTVGYT
>TRBJ2-1|TRBV7-9
ASSPPGGGALEQF
>TRBJ1-4|TRBV5-8
ASSSGTLLNEKLF
>TRBJ2-3|TRBV9
ASSVWGLAGGPQY
>TRBJ1-1|TRBV13
ASRSGVNTEAF
>TRBJ1-1|TRBV4-3
ASSHSRGSGTEAF
>TRBJ2-7|TRBV5-4
ASSVRGSVEQY
>TRBJ2-2|TRBV2
ASSERQNTGELF
>TRBJ1-4|TRBV4-2
ASSQEAGTGGEKLF
>TRBJ2-5|TRBV4-1
ASSYGRGTSGGEETQY
>TRBJ2-3|TRBV9
ASSVGSGGGGGDTQY
>TRBJ1-1|TRBV4-3
ASSHGQGTEAF
>TRBJ2-5|TRBV7-9
ASSLTRDYQETQY
>TRBJ1-6|TRBV4-1
ASSQVVPPFSNSPLH
>TRBJ1-6|TRBV11-2
ASSFLDSGSPLH